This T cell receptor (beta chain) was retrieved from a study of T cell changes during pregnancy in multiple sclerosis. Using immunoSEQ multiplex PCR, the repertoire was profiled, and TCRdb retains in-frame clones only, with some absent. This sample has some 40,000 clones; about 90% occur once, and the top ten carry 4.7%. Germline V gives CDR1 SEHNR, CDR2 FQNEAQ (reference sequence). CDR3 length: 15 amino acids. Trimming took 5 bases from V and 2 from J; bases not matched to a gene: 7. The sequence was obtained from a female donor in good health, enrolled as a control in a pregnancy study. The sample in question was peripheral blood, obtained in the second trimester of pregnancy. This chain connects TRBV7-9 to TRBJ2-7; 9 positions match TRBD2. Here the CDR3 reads CASSRIAGATYEQYF. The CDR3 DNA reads TGTGCCAGCAGCCGAATAGCGGGAGCGACCTACGAGCAGTACTTC.